This TCR beta chain was captured by sequencing in a study of T cells in narcolepsy. Germline CDR1 SGHNT, CDR2 YENEEA. This CDR3 is 13 amino acids long. V lost 1 base and J 4 bases, leaving 7 bases between the germline ends. Only in-frame clones appear in the TCRdb table, and some are missing; sequencing was by immunoSEQ multiplex PCR. The sample lists 30,000 to 35,000 clones, around 80% occurring once. The sequencing sample was made of memory (CD45RA-) CD4+ T cells from blood. The chain employs TRBV11-3 and TRBJ2-5; D gene ambiguous. The clonotype was recovered from a human donor in good health. The CDR3 reads CASSLVDGETQYF. In DNA form, the CDR3 reads TGTGCCAGCAGCTTAGTGGATGGAGAGACCCAGTACTTC.